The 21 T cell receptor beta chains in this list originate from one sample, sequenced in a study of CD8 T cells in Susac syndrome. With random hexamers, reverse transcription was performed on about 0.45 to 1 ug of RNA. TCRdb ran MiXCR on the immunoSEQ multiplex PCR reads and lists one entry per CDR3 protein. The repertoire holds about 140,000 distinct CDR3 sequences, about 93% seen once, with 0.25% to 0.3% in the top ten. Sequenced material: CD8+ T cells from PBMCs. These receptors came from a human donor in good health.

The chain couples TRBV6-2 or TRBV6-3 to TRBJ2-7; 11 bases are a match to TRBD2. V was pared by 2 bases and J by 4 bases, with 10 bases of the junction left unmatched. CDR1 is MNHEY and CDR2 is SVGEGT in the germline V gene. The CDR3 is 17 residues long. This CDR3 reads CASSYGTGASGRYEQYF. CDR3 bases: TGTGCCAGCAGTTACGGGACCGGGGCTAGCGGGAGGTACGAGCAGTACTTC.

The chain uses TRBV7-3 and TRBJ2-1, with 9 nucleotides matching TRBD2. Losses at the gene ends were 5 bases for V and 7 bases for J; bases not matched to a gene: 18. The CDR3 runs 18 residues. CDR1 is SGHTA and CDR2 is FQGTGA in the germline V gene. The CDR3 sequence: CASSLEGSASGIGNEQFF. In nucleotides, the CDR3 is TGTGCCAGCAGCCTAGAAGGGAGCGCTAGCGGGATAGGGAATGAGCAGTTCTTC.

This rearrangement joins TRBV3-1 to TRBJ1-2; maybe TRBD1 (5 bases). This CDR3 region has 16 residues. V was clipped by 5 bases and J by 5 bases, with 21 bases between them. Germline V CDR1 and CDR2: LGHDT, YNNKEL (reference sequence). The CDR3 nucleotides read TGTGCCAGCAGCTCTCGGACCCAACCTCGGGGGTATGGCTACACCTTC. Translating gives CASSSRTQPRGYGYTF.

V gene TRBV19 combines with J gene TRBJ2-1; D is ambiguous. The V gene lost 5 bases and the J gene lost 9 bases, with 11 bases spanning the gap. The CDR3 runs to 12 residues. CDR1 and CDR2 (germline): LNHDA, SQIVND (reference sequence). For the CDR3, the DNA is TGTGCCAGTAGTCTCTGGGAAGGTGAGCAGTTCTTC. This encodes CASSLWEGEQFF.

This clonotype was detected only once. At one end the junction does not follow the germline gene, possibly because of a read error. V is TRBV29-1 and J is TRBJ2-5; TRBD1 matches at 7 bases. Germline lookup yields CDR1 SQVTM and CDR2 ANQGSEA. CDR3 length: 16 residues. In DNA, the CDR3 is TGCGGCGTAACGACGGCAGGGGGAGCCAGCCAAGAGACCCAGTACTTC. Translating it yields CGVTTAGGASQETQYF.

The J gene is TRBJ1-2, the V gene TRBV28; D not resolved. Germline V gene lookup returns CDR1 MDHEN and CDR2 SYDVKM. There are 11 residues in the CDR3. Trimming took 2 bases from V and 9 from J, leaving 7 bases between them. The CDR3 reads CASSLEGRYTF. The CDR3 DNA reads TGTGCCAGCAGTTTAGAGGGTCGCTACACCTTC.

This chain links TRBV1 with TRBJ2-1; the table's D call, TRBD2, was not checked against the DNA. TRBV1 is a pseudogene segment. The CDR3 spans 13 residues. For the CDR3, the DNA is TGCACCAGCAGCCTGTCAGCGGGGGATGAGCAGTTCTTC. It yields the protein CTSSLSAGDEQFF.

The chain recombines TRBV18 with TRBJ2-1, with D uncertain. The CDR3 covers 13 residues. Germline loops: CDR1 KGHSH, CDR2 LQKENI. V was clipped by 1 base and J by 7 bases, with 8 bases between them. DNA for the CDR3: TGTGCCAGCTCACCACTTGGGGTTAATGAGCAGTTCTTC. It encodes CASSPLGVNEQFF.

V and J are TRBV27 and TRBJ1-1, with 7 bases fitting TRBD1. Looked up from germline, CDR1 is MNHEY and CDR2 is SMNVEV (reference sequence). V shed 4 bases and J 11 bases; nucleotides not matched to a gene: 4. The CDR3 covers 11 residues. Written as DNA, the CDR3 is TGTGCCAGCAGTTGGGGACAGTTGGCTTTCTTT. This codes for CASSWGQLAFF.

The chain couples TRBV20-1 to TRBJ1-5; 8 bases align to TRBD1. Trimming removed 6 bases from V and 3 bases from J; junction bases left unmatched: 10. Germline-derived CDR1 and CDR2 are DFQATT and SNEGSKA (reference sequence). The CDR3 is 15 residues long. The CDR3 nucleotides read TGCAGTGCAAGCCAAGACAGGGGCCCCAATCAGCCCCAGCATTTT. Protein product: CSASQDRGPNQPQHF.

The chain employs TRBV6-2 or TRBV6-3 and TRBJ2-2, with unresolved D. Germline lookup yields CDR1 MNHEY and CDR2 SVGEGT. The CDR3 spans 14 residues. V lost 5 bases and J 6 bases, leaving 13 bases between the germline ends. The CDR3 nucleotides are TGTGCCAGCAGTCCCCCCTTCGGTGCCGGGGAGCTGTTTTTT. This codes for CASSPPFGAGELFF.

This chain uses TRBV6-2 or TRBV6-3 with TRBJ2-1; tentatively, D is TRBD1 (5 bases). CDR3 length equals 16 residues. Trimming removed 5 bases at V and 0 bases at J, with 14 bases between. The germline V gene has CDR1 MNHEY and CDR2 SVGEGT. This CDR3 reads CASSPRTQSSYNEQFF. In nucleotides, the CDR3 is TGTGCCAGCAGTCCGAGGACACAGAGCTCCTACAATGAGCAGTTCTTC.

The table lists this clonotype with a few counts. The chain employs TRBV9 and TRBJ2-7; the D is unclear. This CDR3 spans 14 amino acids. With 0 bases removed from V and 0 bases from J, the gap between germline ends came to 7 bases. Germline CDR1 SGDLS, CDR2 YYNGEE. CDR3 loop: CASSVGRSSYEQYF. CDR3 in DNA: TGTGCCAGCAGCGTAGGGCGGAGCTCCTACGAGCAGTACTTC.

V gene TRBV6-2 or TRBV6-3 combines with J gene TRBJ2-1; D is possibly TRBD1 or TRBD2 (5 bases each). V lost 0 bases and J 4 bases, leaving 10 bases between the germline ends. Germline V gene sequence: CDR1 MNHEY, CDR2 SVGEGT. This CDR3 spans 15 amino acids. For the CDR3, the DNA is TGTGCCAGCAGTTACTCGGGACGGGATTACAATGAGCAGTTCTTC. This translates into CASSYSGRDYNEQFF.

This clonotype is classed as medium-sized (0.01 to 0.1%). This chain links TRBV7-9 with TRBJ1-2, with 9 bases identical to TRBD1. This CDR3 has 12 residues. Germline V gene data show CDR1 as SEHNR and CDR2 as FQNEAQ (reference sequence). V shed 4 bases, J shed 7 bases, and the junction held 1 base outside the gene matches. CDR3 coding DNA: TGTGCCAGCAGCTCGGGACAGGGTGGCTACACCTTC. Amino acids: CASSSGQGGYTF.

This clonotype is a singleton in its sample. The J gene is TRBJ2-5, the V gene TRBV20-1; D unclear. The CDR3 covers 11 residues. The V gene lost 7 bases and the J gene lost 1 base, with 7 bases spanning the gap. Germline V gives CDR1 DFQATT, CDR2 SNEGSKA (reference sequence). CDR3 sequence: CSGHSQETQYF. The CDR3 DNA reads TGCAGTGGACACAGCCAAGAGACCCAGTACTTC.

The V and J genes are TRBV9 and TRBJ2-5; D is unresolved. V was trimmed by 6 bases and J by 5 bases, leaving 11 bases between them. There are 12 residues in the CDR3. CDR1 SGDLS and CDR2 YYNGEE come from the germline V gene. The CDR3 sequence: CASNLARETQYF. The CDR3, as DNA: TGTGCCAGCAACTTGGCGAGGGAGACCCAGTACTTC.

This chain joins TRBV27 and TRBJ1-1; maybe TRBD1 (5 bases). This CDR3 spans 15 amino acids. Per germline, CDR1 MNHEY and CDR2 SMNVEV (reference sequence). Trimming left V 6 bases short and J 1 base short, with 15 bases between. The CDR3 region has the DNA TGTGCCAGCAGACTTGGGGGGGTGCGGAACACTGAAGCTTTCTTT. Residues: CASRLGGVRNTEAFF.

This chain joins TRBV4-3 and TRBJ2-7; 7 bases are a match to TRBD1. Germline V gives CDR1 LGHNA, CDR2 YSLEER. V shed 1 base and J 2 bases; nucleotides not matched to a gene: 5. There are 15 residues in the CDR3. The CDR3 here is CASSQVWDSTYEQYF. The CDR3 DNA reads TGCGCCAGCAGCCAAGTTTGGGACAGCACCTACGAGCAGTACTTC.

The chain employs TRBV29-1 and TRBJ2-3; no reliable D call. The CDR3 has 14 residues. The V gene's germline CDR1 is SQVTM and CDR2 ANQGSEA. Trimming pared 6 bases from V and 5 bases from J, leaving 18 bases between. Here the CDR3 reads CSVLLNLRIDTQYF. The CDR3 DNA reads TGCAGCGTGTTGCTTAACCTTAGGATAGATACGCAGTATTTT.

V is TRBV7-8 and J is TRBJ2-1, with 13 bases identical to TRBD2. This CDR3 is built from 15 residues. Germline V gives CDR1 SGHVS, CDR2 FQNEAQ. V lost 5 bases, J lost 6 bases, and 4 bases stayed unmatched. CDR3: CASSAGLAGINEQFF. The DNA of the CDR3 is TGTGCCAGCAGCGCGGGACTAGCGGGGATCAATGAGCAGTTCTTC.